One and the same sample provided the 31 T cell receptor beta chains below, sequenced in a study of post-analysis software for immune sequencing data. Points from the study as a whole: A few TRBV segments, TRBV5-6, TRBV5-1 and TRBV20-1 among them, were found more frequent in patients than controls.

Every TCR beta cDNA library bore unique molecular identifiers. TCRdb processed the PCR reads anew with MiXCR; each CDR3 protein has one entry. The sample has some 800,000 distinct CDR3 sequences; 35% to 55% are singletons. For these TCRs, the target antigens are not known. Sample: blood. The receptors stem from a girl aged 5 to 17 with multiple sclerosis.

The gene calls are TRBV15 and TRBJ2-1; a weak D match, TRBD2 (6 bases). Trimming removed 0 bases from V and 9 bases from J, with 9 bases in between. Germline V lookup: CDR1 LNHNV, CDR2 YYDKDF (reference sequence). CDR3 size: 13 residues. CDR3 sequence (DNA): TGTGCCACCAGCAGAGATGGGGGAGGTGAGCAGTTCTTC. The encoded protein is CATSRDGGGEQFF.

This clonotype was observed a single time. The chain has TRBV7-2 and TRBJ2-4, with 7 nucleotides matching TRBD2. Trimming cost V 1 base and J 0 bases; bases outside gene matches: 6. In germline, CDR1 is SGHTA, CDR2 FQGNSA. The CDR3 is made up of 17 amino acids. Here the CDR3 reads CASSLVWGGVAKNIQYF. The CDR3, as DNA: TGTGCCAGCAGCTTAGTCTGGGGGGGGGTAGCCAAAAACATTCAGTACTTC.

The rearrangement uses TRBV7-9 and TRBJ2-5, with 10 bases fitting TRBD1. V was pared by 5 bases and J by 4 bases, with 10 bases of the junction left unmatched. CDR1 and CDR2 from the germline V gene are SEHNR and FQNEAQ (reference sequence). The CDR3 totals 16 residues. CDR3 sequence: CASSATTGGWGETQYF. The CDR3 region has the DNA TGTGCCAGCAGCGCTACGACAGGGGGCTGGGGAGAGACCCAGTACTTC. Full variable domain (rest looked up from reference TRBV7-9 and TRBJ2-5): DTGVSQNPRHKITKRGQNVTFRCDPISEHNRLYWYRQTLGQGPEFLTYFQNEAQLEKSRLLSDRFSAERPKGSFSTLEIQRTEQGDSAMYLCASSATTGGWGETQYFGPGTRLLVL.

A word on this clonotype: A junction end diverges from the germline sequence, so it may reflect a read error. The CDR3, as DNA: TGTGCCAGCAGAGAATATCCCGATGGCTACACCTTC. Translated: CASREYPDGYTF. The V gene is TRBV25-1, the J gene TRBJ1-2; no definite D call. CDR1 and CDR2 from the germline V gene are MGHDK and SYGVNS. The CDR3 extends over 12 amino acids.

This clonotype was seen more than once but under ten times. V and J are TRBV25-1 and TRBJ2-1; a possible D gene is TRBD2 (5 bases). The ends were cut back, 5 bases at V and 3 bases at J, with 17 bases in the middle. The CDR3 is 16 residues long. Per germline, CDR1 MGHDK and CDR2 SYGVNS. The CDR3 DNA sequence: TGTGCCAGCAGTCTTGGACGGACTCGGGGCTACAATGAGCAGTTCTTC. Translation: CASSLGRTRGYNEQFF.

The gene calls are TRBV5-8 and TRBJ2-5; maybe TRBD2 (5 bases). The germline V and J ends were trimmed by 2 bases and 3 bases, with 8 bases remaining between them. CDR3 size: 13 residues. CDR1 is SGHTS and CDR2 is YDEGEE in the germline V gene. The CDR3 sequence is CASSFWEKETQYF. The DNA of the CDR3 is TGTGCCAGCAGCTTCTGGGAGAAAGAGACCCAGTACTTC.

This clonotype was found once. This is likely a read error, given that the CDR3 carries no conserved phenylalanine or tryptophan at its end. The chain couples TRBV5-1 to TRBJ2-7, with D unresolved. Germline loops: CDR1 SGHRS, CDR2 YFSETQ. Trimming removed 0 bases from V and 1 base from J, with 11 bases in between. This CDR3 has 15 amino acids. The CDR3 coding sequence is TGCGCCAGCAGCTTGGCAGGAATATTTTCCTACGAGCAGTACTCC. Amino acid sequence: CASSLAGIFSYEQYS.

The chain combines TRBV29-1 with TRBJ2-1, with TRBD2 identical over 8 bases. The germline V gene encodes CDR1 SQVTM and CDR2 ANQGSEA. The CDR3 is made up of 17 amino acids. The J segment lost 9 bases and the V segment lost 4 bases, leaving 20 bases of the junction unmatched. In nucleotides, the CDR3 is TGCAGCGTTGGGTTTGCTAGCGGGTCCAGAAACAATGGTGAGCAGTTCTTC. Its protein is CSVGFASGSRNNGEQFF.

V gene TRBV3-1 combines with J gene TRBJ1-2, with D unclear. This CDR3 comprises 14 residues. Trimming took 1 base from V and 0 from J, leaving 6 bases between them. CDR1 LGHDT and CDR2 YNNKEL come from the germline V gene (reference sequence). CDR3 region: CASSQVGTNYGYTF. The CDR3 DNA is TGTGCCAGCAGCCAAGTTGGGACTAACTATGGCTACACCTTC.

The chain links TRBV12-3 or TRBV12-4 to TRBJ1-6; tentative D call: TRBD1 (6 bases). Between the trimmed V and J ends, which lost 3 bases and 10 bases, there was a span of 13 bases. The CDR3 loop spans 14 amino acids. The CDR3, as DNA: TGTGCCAGCAGTTTCAGGGGACTTGGGTCACCCCTCCACTTT. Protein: CASSFRGLGSPLHF.

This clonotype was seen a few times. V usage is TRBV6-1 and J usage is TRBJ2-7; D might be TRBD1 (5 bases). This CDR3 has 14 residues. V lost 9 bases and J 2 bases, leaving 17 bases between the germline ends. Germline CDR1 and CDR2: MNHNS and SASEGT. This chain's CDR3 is CASTGVGRTYEQYF. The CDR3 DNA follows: TGTGCCAGTACAGGTGTTGGCAGAACCTACGAGCAGTACTTC.

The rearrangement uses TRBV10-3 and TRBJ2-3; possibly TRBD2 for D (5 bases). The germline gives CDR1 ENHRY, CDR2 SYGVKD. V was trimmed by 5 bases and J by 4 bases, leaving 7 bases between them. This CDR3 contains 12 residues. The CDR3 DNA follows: TGTGCCATCAGTAGACTATCAGATACGCAGTATTTT. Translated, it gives CAISRLSDTQYF.

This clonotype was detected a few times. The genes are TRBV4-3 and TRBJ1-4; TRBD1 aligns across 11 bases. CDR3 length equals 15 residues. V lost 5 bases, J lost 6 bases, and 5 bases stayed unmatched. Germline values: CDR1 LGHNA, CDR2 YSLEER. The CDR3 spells CASSSPGQGDEKLFF. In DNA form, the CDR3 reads TGCGCCAGCAGCTCACCGGGACAGGGGGATGAAAAACTGTTTTTT.

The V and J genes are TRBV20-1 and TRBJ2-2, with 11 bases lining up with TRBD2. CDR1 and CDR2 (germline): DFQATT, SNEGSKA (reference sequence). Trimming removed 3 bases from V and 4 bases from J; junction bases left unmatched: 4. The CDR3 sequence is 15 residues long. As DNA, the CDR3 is TGCAGTGCTAGGATAGCGGGGGGGTCCACCGGGGAGCTGTTTTTT. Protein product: CSARIAGGSTGELFF.

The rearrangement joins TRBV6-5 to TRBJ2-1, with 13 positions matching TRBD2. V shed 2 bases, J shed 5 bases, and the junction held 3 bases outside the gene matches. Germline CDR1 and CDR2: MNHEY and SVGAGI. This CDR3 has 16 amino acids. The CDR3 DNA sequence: TGTGCCAGCAGTTACAGACTAGCGGGAGGCAACAATGAGCAGTTCTTC. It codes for CASSYRLAGGNNEQFF.

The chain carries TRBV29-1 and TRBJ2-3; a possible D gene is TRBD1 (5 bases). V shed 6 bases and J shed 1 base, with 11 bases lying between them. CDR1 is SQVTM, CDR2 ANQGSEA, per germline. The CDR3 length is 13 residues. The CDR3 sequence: CSVQGAGTDTQYF. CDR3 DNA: TGCAGCGTCCAGGGTGCGGGCACAGATACGCAGTATTTT.

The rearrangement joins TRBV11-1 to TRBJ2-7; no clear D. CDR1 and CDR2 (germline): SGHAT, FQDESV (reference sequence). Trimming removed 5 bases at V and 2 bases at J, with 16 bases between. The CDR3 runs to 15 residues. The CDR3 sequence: CASSLGGIRTYEQYF. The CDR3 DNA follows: TGTGCCAGCAGCCTCGGCGGTATACGGACCTACGAGCAGTACTTC.

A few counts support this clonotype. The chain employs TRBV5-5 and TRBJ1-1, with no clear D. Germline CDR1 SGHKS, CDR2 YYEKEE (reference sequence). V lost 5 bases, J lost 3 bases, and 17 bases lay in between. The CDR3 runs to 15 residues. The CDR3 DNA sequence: TGTGCCAGCAGTTCATCTCCCACACGGGACACTGAAGCTTTCTTT. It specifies CASSSSPTRDTEAFF.

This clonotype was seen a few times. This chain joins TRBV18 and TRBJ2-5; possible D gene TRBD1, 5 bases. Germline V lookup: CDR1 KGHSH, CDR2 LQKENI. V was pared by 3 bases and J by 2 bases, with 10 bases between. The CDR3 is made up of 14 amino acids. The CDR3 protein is CASSPPGLQETQYF. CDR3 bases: TGTGCCAGCTCACCGCCAGGGTTACAAGAGACCCAGTACTTC.

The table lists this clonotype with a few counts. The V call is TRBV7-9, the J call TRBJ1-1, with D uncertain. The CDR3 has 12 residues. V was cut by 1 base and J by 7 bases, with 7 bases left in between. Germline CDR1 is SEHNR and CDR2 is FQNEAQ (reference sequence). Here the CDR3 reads CASSLVSGEAFF. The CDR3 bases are TGTGCCAGCAGCTTAGTGAGCGGTGAAGCTTTCTTT. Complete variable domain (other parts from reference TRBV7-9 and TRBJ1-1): DTGVSQNPRHKITKRGQNVTFRCDPISEHNRLYWYRQTLGQGPEFLTYFQNEAQLEKSRLLSDRFSAERPKGSFSTLEIQRTEQGDSAMYLCASSLVSGEAFFGQGTRLTVV.

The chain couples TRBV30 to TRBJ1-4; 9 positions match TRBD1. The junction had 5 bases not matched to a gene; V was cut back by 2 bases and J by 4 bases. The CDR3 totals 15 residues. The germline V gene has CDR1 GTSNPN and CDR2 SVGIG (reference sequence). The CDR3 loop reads CAWSPGTGINEKLFF. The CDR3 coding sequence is TGTGCCTGGAGTCCCGGGACAGGGATTAATGAAAAACTGTTTTTT.

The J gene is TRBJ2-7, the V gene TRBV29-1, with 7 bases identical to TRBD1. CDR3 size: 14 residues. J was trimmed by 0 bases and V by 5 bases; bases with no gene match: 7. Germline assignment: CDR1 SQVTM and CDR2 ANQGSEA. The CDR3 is CSVKETGSSYEQYF. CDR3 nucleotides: TGCAGCGTTAAGGAGACAGGGTCCTCCTACGAGCAGTACTTC.

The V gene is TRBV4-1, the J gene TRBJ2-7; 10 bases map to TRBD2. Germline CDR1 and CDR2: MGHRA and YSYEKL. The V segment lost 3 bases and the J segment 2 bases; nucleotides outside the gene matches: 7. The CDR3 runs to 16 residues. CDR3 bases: TGCGCCAGCAGCCAGGCAATTAGCGGGGGGACCTACGAGCAGTACTTC. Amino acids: CASSQAISGGTYEQYF.

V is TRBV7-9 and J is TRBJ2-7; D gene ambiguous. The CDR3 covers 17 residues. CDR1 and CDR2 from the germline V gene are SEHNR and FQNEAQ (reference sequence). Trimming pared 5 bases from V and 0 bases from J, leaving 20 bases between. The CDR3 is CASSLSTSGGFSYEQYF. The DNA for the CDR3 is TGTGCCAGCAGCCTATCAACCTCAGGCGGCTTCTCCTACGAGCAGTACTTC.

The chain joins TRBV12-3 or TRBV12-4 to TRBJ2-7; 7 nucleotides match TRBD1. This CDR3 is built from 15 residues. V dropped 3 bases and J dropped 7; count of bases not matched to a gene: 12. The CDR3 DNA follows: TGTGCCAGCAGTTTTTCGGCAGGGGGAGTGAGGGAGCAGTACTTC. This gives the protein CASSFSAGGVREQYF.

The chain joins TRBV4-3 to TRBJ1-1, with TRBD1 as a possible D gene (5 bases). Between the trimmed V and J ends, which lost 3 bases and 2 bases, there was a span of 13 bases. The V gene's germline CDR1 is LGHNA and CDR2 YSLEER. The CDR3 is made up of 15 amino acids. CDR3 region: CASSQSRQSNTEAFF. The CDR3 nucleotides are TGCGCCAGCAGCCAGTCGAGACAGAGCAACACTGAAGCTTTCTTT.

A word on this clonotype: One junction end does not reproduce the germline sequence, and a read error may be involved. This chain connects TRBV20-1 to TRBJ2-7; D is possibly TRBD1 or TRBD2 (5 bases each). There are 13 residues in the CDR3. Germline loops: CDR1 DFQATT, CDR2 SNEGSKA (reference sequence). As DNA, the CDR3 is TGCAGTACTAGAGGGGCTGCCTCCTACGAGCAGTACTTC. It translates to CSTRGAASYEQYF.

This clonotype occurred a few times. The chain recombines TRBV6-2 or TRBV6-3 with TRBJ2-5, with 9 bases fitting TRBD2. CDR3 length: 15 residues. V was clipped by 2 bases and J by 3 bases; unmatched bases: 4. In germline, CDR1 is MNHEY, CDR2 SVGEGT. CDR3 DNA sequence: TGTGCCAGCAGTTACGGACTAGCGCCAAAAGAGACCCAGTACTTC. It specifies CASSYGLAPKETQYF.

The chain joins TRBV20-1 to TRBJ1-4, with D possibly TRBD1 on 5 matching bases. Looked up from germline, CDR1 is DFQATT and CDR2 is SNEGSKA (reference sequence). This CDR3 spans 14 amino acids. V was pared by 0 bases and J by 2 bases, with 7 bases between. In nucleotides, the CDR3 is TGCAGTGCTAGAGATGGGGGGACTAATGAAAAACTGTTTTTT. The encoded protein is CSARDGGTNEKLFF.

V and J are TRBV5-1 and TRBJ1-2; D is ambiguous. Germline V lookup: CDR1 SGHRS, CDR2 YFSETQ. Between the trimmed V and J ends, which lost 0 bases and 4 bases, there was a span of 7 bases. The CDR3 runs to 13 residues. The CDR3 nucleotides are TGCGCCAGCAGCTTGGAACAGAGCTATGGCTACACCTTC. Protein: CASSLEQSYGYTF.

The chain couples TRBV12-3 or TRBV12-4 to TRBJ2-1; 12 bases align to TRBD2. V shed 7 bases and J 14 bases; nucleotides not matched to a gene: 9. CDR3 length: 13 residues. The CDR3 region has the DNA TGTGCCAGCAATCAACTAGCGGGAGGCCGGGAGTTCTTC. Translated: CASNQLAGGREFF.